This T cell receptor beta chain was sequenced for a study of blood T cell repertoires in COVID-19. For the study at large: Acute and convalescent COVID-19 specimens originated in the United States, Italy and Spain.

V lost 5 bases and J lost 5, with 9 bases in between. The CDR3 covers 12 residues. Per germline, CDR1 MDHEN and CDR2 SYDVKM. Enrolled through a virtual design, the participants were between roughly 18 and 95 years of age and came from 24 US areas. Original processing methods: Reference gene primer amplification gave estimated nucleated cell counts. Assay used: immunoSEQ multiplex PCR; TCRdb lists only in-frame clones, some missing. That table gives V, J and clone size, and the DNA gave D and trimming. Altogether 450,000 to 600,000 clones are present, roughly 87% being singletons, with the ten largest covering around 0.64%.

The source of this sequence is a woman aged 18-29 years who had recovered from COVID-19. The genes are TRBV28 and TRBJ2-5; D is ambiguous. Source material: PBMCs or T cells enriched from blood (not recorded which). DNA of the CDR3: TGTGCCAGCAGTGACTTAGTCGAGACCCAGTACTTC. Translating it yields CASSDLVETQYF.